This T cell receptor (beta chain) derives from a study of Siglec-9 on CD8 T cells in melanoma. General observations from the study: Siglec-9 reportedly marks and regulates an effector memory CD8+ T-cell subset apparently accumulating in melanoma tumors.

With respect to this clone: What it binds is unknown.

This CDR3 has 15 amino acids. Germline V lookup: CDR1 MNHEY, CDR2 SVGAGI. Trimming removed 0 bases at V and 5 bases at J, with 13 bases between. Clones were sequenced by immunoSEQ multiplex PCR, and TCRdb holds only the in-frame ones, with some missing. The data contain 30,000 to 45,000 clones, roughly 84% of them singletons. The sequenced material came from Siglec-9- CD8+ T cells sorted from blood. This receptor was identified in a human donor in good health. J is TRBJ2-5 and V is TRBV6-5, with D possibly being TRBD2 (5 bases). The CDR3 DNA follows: TGTGCCAGCAGTTACTCGGAGGCGGAGGTTGAGACCCAGTACTTC. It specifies CASSYSEAEVETQYF.